This T cell receptor (beta chain) appears in the sequencing data of a study of blood T cell repertoires in COVID-19. Repertoires were generated with immunoSEQ multiplex PCR, while TCRdb's copy carries only in-frame clones and drops some. This table has about 150,000 clones, about 86% appearing once. CDR1 SGHDN and CDR2 FVKESK come from the germline V gene. The CDR3 has 13 amino acids. Trimming cost V 10 bases and J 3 bases, with 12 bases left between them. Source material: peripheral blood. The gene calls are TRBV14 and TRBJ2-2; TRBD2 is a possible D gene (6 bases). The sequence was collected from a woman between 55 and 75 years old with acute or convalescent COVID-19. The CDR3 loop is CAIGTFYTGELFF. The CDR3 DNA sequence: TGTGCCATCGGGACTTTTTACACCGGGGAGCTGTTTTTT.